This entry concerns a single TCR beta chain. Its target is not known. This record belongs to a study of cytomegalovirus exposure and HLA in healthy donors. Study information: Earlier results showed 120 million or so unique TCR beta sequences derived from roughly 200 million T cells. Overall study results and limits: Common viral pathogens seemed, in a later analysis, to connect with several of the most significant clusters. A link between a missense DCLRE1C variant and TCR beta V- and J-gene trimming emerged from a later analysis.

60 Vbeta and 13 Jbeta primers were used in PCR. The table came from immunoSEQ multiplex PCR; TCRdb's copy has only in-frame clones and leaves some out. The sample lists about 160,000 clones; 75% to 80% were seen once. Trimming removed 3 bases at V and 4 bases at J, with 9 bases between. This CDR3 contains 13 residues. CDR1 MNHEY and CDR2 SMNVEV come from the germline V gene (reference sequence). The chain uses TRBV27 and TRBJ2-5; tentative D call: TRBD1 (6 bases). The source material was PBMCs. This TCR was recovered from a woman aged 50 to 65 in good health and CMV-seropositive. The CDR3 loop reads CASSFTGIETQYF. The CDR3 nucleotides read TGTGCCAGCAGTTTTACAGGGATAGAGACCCAGTACTTC.